The 17 T cell receptor beta chains given below trace back to one sample, sequenced in a study of resident and recirculating memory T cells in vitiligo. Sequenced by immunoSEQ multiplex PCR; TCRdb stores in-frame clones only, minus some. The table records about 76,000 clones, approximately 90% of them present only once. What was sequenced was blood. These receptors were collected from a male donor with vitiligo.

V and J are TRBV19 and TRBJ1-1; 9 nucleotides align to TRBD1. The germline V gene has CDR1 LNHDA and CDR2 SQIVND (reference sequence). Trimming cost V 5 bases and J 1 base; bases outside gene matches: 8. CDR3 size: 16 residues. The CDR3 here is CASSATGTGTNTEAFF. In DNA, the CDR3 is TGTGCCAGTAGTGCAACCGGGACAGGGACGAACACTGAAGCTTTCTTT.

A single count supports this clone. J is TRBJ1-2 and V is TRBV28, with 10 nucleotides matching TRBD1. Unmatched junction bases numbered 5, after V lost 1 base and J lost 0 bases. This CDR3 has 17 residues. Germline-derived CDR1 and CDR2 are MDHEN and SYDVKM. The CDR3 loop is CASSLLGQGIANYGYTF. The CDR3 DNA is TGTGCCAGCAGTTTATTGGGACAGGGGATCGCTAACTATGGCTACACCTTC.

This chain links TRBV6-6 with TRBJ2-7, with D possibly matching TRBD2 (5 bases). The CDR3 sequence is 13 residues long. V was clipped by 6 bases and J by 3 bases, with 12 bases between them. CDR1 and CDR2 (germline): MNHNY, SVGAGI (reference sequence). Here the CDR3 DNA reads TGTGCCAGCAGCCCCGGGAAGAACTACGAGCAGTACTTC. Residues: CASSPGKNYEQYF.

This chain joins TRBV11-3 and TRBJ2-3; unclear D gene. The CDR3 covers 15 residues. The germline gives CDR1 SGHNT, CDR2 YENEEA. V was trimmed by 5 bases and J by 6 bases, leaving 18 bases between them. The CDR3 reads CASSLDPGRTDTQYF. The CDR3 coding sequence is TGTGCCAGCAGCCTTGATCCAGGAAGAACGGATACGCAGTATTTT.

The chain recombines TRBV11-3 with TRBJ1-3; 11 bases map to TRBD1. The germline CDR1 and CDR2 sequences are SGHNT and YENEEA. This CDR3 contains 15 residues. J lost 5 bases, V lost 5 bases, and 5 bases had no gene match. CDR3 residues: CASSRGQGDRNTIYF. The CDR3 DNA reads TGTGCCAGCAGCCGGGGACAGGGGGACCGAAACACCATATATTTT.

V usage is TRBV7-2 and J usage is TRBJ2-3; TRBD2 aligns across 10 bases. There are 15 residues in the CDR3. V shed 5 bases and J 2 bases; nucleotides not matched to a gene: 4. Germline-derived CDR1 and CDR2 are SGHTA and FQGNSA. The CDR3 protein is CASSRTSGFTDTQYF. The CDR3 bases are TGTGCCAGCAGCCGGACTAGCGGATTCACAGATACGCAGTATTTT.

The rearrangement links TRBV9 to TRBJ2-2; D call uncertain. V lost 0 bases and J lost 3, with 6 bases in between. CDR1 is SGDLS and CDR2 is YYNGEE in the germline V gene. The CDR3 has 14 residues. CDR3 coding DNA: TGTGCCAGCAGCGTAGACGGAGACACCGGGGAGCTGTTTTTT. This codes for CASSVDGDTGELFF. Looking up the rest from reference TRBV9 and TRBJ2-2 gives the full variable domain: DSGVTQTPKHLITATGQRVTLRCSPRSGDLSVYWYQQSLDQGLQFLIQYYNGEERAKGNILERFSAQQFPDLHSELNLSSLELGDSALYFCASSVDGDTGELFFGEGSRLTVL.

The chain joins TRBV5-1 to TRBJ2-7; no definite D call. The germline CDR1 and CDR2 sequences are SGHRS and YFSETQ. V lost 0 bases, J lost 2 bases, and 9 bases lay in between. CDR3 size: 14 residues. In DNA form, the CDR3 reads TGCGCCAGCAGCTTGGGTAGCCTAACCTACGAGCAGTACTTC. This gives the protein CASSLGSLTYEQYF.

V and J are TRBV4-1 and TRBJ2-3; 7 positions match TRBD2. Unmatched junction bases numbered 12, after V lost 1 base and J lost 2 bases. CDR1 and CDR2 (germline): MGHRA, YSYEKL. This CDR3 has 18 amino acids. CDR3 loop: CASSQVHFGGFNTDTQYF. The DNA of the CDR3 is TGCGCCAGCAGCCAAGTTCATTTCGGGGGGTTTAACACAGATACGCAGTATTTT.

The V call is TRBV7-9, the J call TRBJ2-7, with 7 bases identical to TRBD1. The trim removed 8 bases at V and 6 bases at J, leaving 4 bases unmatched. Germline lookup yields CDR1 SEHNR and CDR2 FQNEAQ (reference sequence). This CDR3 has 11 residues. The CDR3 bases are TGTGCCAGCGACACAGGGGTCGAGCAGTACTTC. Protein sequence: CASDTGVEQYF.

As DNA, the CDR3 is TGTGCCAGCTCCGCCGGACTAGCGGGACTTATCTCCTACAATGAGCAGTTCTTC. It is translated as CASSAGLAGLISYNEQFF. V is TRBV18 and J is TRBJ2-1; 12 bases map to TRBD2. V was pared by 6 bases and J by 0 bases, with 9 bases of the junction left unmatched. The CDR3 sequence is 18 residues long. In germline, CDR1 is KGHSH, CDR2 LQKENI.

V gene TRBV7-3 combines with J gene TRBJ2-1, with D tentatively TRBD2 (5 bases). This CDR3 comprises 16 residues. The V end was cut by 1 base, the J end by 6 bases, with 16 bases between. Germline CDR1 reads SGHTA; CDR2 reads FQGTGA. The CDR3 nucleotides are TGTGCCAGCAGCTTAAGCGGGTCTACCTCCCGCAATGAGCAGTTCTTC. As protein: CASSLSGSTSRNEQFF.

This chain uses TRBV28 with TRBJ1-3, with a possible D match to TRBD1 (6 bases). CDR3 length equals 15 residues. In germline, CDR1 is MDHEN, CDR2 SYDVKM. Trimming took 4 bases from V and 2 from J, leaving 12 bases between them. This chain's CDR3 is CASSYPQGAGNTIYF. The CDR3 nucleotides read TGTGCCAGCAGTTACCCACAGGGCGCTGGAAACACCATATATTTT.

The chain is built from TRBV9 and TRBJ2-5; 7 nucleotides agree with TRBD2. TRBJ2-7 matches the DNA end more closely, so the J call is doubtful. The germline gives CDR1 SGDLS, CDR2 YYNGEE. The length of the CDR3 is 14 residues. The CDR3 sequence: CASSVGGDLYEQYF. In DNA, the CDR3 is TGTGCCAGCAGCGTTGGGGGGGACCTCTACGAGCAGTACTTC.

This chain links TRBV19 with TRBJ2-7; 7 bases line up with TRBD1. The CDR3 is made up of 13 amino acids. J lost 7 bases, V lost 5 bases, and 8 bases had no gene match. Per germline, CDR1 LNHDA and CDR2 SQIVND (reference sequence). Here the CDR3 reads CASSPRTGAEQYF. CDR3 coding DNA: TGTGCCAGTAGTCCCCGAACAGGGGCTGAGCAGTACTTC.

This chain links TRBV28 with TRBJ2-7; maybe TRBD1 (6 bases). V shed 1 base and J shed 6 bases, with 13 bases lying between them. The CDR3 totals 14 residues. Looked up from germline, CDR1 is MDHEN and CDR2 is SYDVKM. In DNA, the CDR3 is TGTGCCAGCAGTTTATTGGGGACAAAAGGCGAGCAGTACTTC. Translating it yields CASSLLGTKGEQYF. The full variable domain, completed using reference TRBV28 and TRBJ2-7, is DVKVTQSSRYLVKRTGEKVFLECVQDMDHENMFWYRQDPGLGLRLIYFSYDVKMKEKGDIPEGYSVSREKKERFSLILESASTNQTSMYLCASSLLGTKGEQYFGPGTRLTVT.

The chain links TRBV7-3 to TRBJ2-7; TRBD1 might be the D (6 bases). Germline CDR1 reads SGHTA; CDR2 reads FQGTGA. CDR3 length equals 16 residues. V lost 0 bases and J 0 bases, leaving 12 bases between the germline ends. Here the CDR3 reads CASSLTAGANSYEQYF. CDR3 sequence (DNA): TGTGCCAGCAGCTTAACGGCAGGGGCCAACTCCTACGAGCAGTACTTC.